The 19 T cell receptor beta chains below all came from one sample that was sequenced in a study of T cells in Graves' hyperthyroidism and ophthalmopathy. TCR beta CDR3 sequences were amplified from RNA transcripts. Initially, a first-round RT-PCR of the TCR CDR3 employed the HTBI primer set. TCRdb used MiXCR to reprocess the multiplex PCR reads, holding one entry per CDR3 protein. The sample includes 200,000 to 250,000 distinct CDR3 sequences, about 16% of them seen just once. Input material: blood. The receptor set was obtained from a woman between 18 and 29 years old with Graves' ophthalmopathy.

This clonotype was found many times. The V call is TRBV29-1, the J call TRBJ1-1; 7 nucleotides match TRBD1. Germline V gene sequence: CDR1 SQVTM, CDR2 ANQGSEA. Trimming took 8 bases from V and 0 from J; bases not matched to a gene: 15. The CDR3 length is 16 residues. CDR3 sequence: CSTRGTASGVNTEAFF. CDR3 sequence (DNA): TGCAGCACCCGGGGGACAGCCTCAGGTGTGAACACTGAAGCTTTCTTT. Based on the CDR3 plus reference TRBV29-1 and TRBJ1-1, the full variable domain is SAVISQKPSRDICQRGTSLTIQCQVDSQVTMMFWYRQQPGQSLTLIATANQGSEATYESGFVIDKFPISRPNLTFSTLTVSNMSPEDSSIYLCSTRGTASGVNTEAFFGQGTRLTVV.

This clonotype was recorded at least ten times. This chain links TRBV19 with TRBJ2-7; unclear D gene. This CDR3 is 16 amino acids long. Per the germline V gene, CDR1 is LNHDA and CDR2 is SQIVND (reference sequence). V gave up 6 bases and J gave up 2 bases, with 20 bases separating them. In DNA form, the CDR3 reads TGTGCCAGTAGCCTCGTTCGCAGTAGTTTTACCTACGAGCAGTACTTC. Its protein product is CASSLVRSSFTYEQYF.

This clonotype was seen ten or more times. The chain uses TRBV20-1 and TRBJ2-5; 8 bases align to TRBD1. Germline CDR1 and CDR2: DFQATT and SNEGSKA (reference sequence). The CDR3 loop spans 13 amino acids. V gave up 6 bases and J gave up 4 bases; unmatched junction bases: 7. The CDR3 loop reads CSATQGAGETQYF. CDR3 coding DNA: TGCAGTGCCACTCAGGGGGCTGGAGAGACCCAGTACTTC.

J is TRBJ2-7 and V is TRBV11-2, with TRBD2 identical over 12 bases. V was clipped by 5 bases and J by 5 bases; unmatched bases: 10. The CDR3 spans 16 residues. The germline V gene has CDR1 SGHAT and CDR2 FQNNGV. The CDR3 nucleotides read TGTGCCAGCAGCACCCGGACTAGCGGGATTCGGAACGAGCAGTACTTC. It yields the protein CASSTRTSGIRNEQYF. The full variable domain, in which reference TRBV11-2 and TRBJ2-7 provide the parts outside the CDR3, is EAGVAQSPRYKIIEKRQSVAFWCNPISGHATLYWYQQILGQGPKLLIQFQNNGVVDDSQLPKDRFSAERLKGVDSTLKIQPAKLEDSAVYLCASSTRTSGIRNEQYFGPGTRLTVT.

This clonotype has ten or more counts. The chain employs TRBV24-1 and TRBJ2-1; 15 nucleotides agree with TRBD2. Germline V gene lookup returns CDR1 KGHDR and CDR2 SFDVKD. CDR3 length equals 16 residues. Losses at the gene ends were 2 bases for V and 7 bases for J; bases not matched to a gene: 2. CDR3 sequence reads: CATSDSGLAGGNEQFF. The CDR3 DNA reads TGTGCCACCAGTGATTCAGGACTAGCGGGGGGGAATGAGCAGTTCTTC.

In this sample, this clonotype turned up many times. The chain employs TRBV5-1 and TRBJ2-3; 8 nucleotides match TRBD1. V lost 5 bases, J lost 5 bases, and 7 bases stayed unmatched. The CDR3 has 14 residues. CDR1 and CDR2 from the germline V gene are SGHRS and YFSETQ. CDR3 nucleotides: TGCGCCAGCAGACCAGGACAGGGTGGAGATACGCAGTATTTT. Amino acids: CASRPGQGGDTQYF.

This clonotype was counted at least ten times. The chain is built from TRBV20-1 and TRBJ2-3; D could derive from TRBD1 or TRBD2 (6 bases each). This CDR3 contains 12 residues. CDR1 is DFQATT, CDR2 SNEGSKA, per germline (reference sequence). The V end was cut by 2 bases, the J end by 8 bases, with 11 bases between. CDR3 DNA: TGCAGTGCTAGAAGGGGGGAAATTACGCAGTATTTT. It specifies CSARRGEITQYF.

The table lists this clonotype with a count of one. V usage is TRBV20-1 and J usage is TRBJ1-2, with 11 positions matching TRBD1. Trimming at V came to 6 bases and at J to 7 bases, leaving 10 bases not matched to a gene. There are 14 residues in the CDR3. Germline CDR1 is DFQATT and CDR2 is SNEGSKA (reference sequence). This chain's CDR3 is CSAPPGQGVGGYTF. CDR3 in DNA: TGCAGTGCCCCTCCGGGACAGGGGGTGGGTGGCTACACCTTC.

About this clonotype: With a much larger clone just one base away, this may be a read error. The V call is TRBV5-4, the J call TRBJ2-7; perhaps TRBD2 as D (5 bases). Trimming shortened V by 1 base and J by 0 bases, and 14 bases separated the two germline ends. CDR3 size: 16 residues. The V gene's germline CDR1 is SGHNT and CDR2 YYREEE (reference sequence). CDR3 protein: CASSLNRGAASYEQYF. DNA for the CDR3: TGTGCCAGCAGCTTGAATCGGGGAGCGGCCTCCTACGAGCAGTACTTC.

The chain couples TRBV19 to TRBJ2-2, with TRBD2 matching 8 bases. Germline trimming cut 1 base from V and 4 bases from J; bases unmatched to any gene: 2. CDR3 length equals 15 residues. Germline V gene data show CDR1 as LNHDA and CDR2 as SQIVND (reference sequence). The DNA of the CDR3 is TGTGCCAGTAGTATAGGTAGCGGGGTCACCGGGGAGCTGTTTTTT. It yields the protein CASSIGSGVTGELFF.

This rearrangement joins TRBV30 to TRBJ1-2, with 8 bases identical to TRBD1. The CDR3 covers 17 residues. CDR1 GTSNPN and CDR2 SVGIG come from the germline V gene (reference sequence). V shed 2 bases and J 3 bases; nucleotides not matched to a gene: 14. Here the CDR3 reads CAWSSAQLTGVHYGYTF. CDR3 sequence (DNA): TGTGCCTGGAGTTCGGCCCAATTGACAGGGGTTCACTATGGCTACACCTTC.

At least ten counts were recorded for this clonotype. V usage is TRBV30 and J usage is TRBJ2-3, with 7 bases fitting TRBD2. V gave up 4 bases and J gave up 5 bases; unmatched junction bases: 12. The CDR3 runs to 15 residues. CDR1 and CDR2 (germline): GTSNPN, SVGIG (reference sequence). The CDR3 DNA reads as TGTGCCTGGAATCGGCTTGGCGGGAGAATAGATACGCAGTATTTT. Translation gives CAWNRLGGRIDTQYF. The whole variable domain, remainder taken from reference TRBV30 and TRBJ2-3, is SQTIHQWPATLVQPVGSPLSLECTVEGTSNPNLYWYRQAAGRGLQLLFYSVGIGQISSEVPQNLSASRPQDRQFILSSKKLLLSDSGFYLCAWNRLGGRIDTQYFGPGTRLTVL.

For the CDR3, the DNA is TGTGCCAGTAGACTAGGTTCGGGGCAGCCCCAGCATTTT. Protein: CASRLGSGQPQHF. The V and J genes are TRBV19 and TRBJ1-5; D unclear. The V end lost 6 bases, the J end lost 7 bases, and 13 bases lay between the germline ends. The germline V gene encodes CDR1 LNHDA and CDR2 SQIVND (reference sequence). The CDR3 runs to 13 residues.

The chain uses TRBV3-1 and TRBJ1-2, with D maybe TRBD1 (6 bases). This CDR3 contains 14 residues. V shed 4 bases and J shed 8 bases, with 17 bases lying between them. Germline CDR1 and CDR2: LGHDT and YNNKEL (reference sequence). The CDR3 spells CASSPRSGARGYTF. CDR3 nucleotides: TGTGCCAGCAGCCCCAGATCGGGGGCGCGGGGCTACACCTTC. The variable domain in full, with the rest retrieved from reference TRBV3-1 and TRBJ1-2, is DTAVSQTPKYLVTQMGNDKSIKCEQNLGHDTMYWYKQDSKKFLKIMFSYNNKELIINETVPNRFSPKSPDKAHLNLHINSLELGDSAVYFCASSPRSGARGYTFGSGTRLTVV.

In this sample, this clonotype turned up many times. The chain is built from TRBV20-1 and TRBJ2-7, with 10 bases matching TRBD2. V gave up 3 bases and J gave up 3 bases; unmatched junction bases: 2. The CDR3 consists of 13 residues. Looked up from germline, CDR1 is DFQATT and CDR2 is SNEGSKA (reference sequence). CDR3 DNA: TGCAGTGCTAGGCTAGCGGGAGTCTACGAGCAGTACTTC. Protein product: CSARLAGVYEQYF.

This clonotype came up many times. This sequence joins TRBV24-1 and TRBJ2-2; 14 bases are shared with TRBD2. Trimming removed 4 bases from V and 2 bases from J; junction bases left unmatched: 8. Per the germline V gene, CDR1 is KGHDR and CDR2 is SFDVKD. The CDR3 totals 19 residues. This CDR3 is CATSDLGTSGSDNTGELFF. As DNA, the CDR3 is TGTGCCACCAGTGACCTAGGGACTAGCGGGAGTGACAACACCGGGGAGCTGTTTTTT.

The chain employs TRBV28 and TRBJ2-1; 12 bases align to TRBD2. There are 17 residues in the CDR3. Germline-derived CDR1 and CDR2 are MDHEN and SYDVKM. V shed 7 bases and J 9 bases; nucleotides not matched to a gene: 16. CDR3 sequence reads: CASNPTVRTSGEGEQFF. The DNA of the CDR3 is TGTGCCAGCAACCCAACGGTGAGGACTAGCGGGGAAGGTGAGCAGTTCTTC.

This clonotype came up many times. The genes are TRBV7-9 and TRBJ2-2, with no clear D. The CDR3 is 13 residues long. The V end was cut by 2 bases, the J end by 6 bases, with 7 bases between. Germline lookup yields CDR1 SEHNR and CDR2 FQNEAQ (reference sequence). The DNA for the CDR3 is TGTGCCAGCAGCTTAACTGTTTCCGGGGAGCTGTTTTTT. Encoded protein: CASSLTVSGELFF.

This clonotype was seen repeatedly, ten times or more. V gene TRBV6-1 combines with J gene TRBJ2-1, with 13 bases fitting TRBD2. The J segment lost 4 bases and the V segment lost 4 bases, leaving 4 bases of the junction unmatched. This CDR3 has 16 amino acids. Germline V gene data show CDR1 as MNHNS and CDR2 as SASEGT. The CDR3 nucleotides read TGTGCCAGCAGTGGAACTAGCGGGGGGGCTTACAATGAGCAGTTCTTC. This codes for CASSGTSGGAYNEQFF.